These T cell receptor beta chains were read from a single sample in a study of T cell repertoires in ileal Crohn's disease. Using immunoSEQ multiplex PCR, the repertoire was profiled, and TCRdb retains in-frame clones only, with some absent. The table has fewer than 2,500 clones, approximately 80% seen once; the top ten hold about 21%. The sequenced sample consisted of ileal tissue. The receptors stem from an adult with Crohn's disease. CDR3s include the opening cysteine and the closing phenylalanine or tryptophan. D genes are given only for firm matches. Clone size appears in some rows only: once, few, many, or a class for an expanded clone.

clone size | J gene | V gene | D gene | CDR3 protein | CDR3 DNA
few | TRBJ2-3 | TRBV19 | TRBD2 | CASSIVAGGADTQYF | TGTGCCAGTAGTATCGTTGCGGGAGGCGCGGATACGCAGTATTTT
few | TRBJ2-5 | TRBV7-6 | . | CASSFSHSGQETQYF | TGTGCCAGCAGCTTCTCCCACAGCGGCCAAGAGACCCAGTACTTC
once | TRBJ2-2 | TRBV5-1 | . | CASSFGLPNTGELFF | TGCGCCAGCAGCTTCGGTCTACCGAACACCGGGGAGCTGTTTTTT
. | TRBJ2-7 | TRBV6-1 | . | CASNLEARSYEQYF | TGTGCCAGCAATCTGGAAGCGCGATCCTACGAGCAGTACTTC
. | TRBJ2-7 | TRBV2 | . | CARGGQSSYEQYF | TGTGCCAGGGGGGGACAGAGCTCCTACGAGCAGTACTTC
. | TRBJ2-7 | TRBV7-8 | TRBD1 | CASSLKSGGEQYF | TGTGCCAGCAGCTTAAAGTCAGGGGGCGAGCAGTACTTC
. | TRBJ2-7 | TRBV5-4 | TRBD2 | CASSVSGRTDEQYF | TGTGCCAGCAGCGTTAGCGGGAGAACCGACGAGCAGTACTTC
. | TRBJ1-5 | TRBV7-8 | . | CASSLAGAQPQHF | TGTGCCAGCAGCTTAGCGGGGGCTCAGCCCCAGCATTTT
. | TRBJ1-1 | TRBV19 | . | CASSWYGDRAEAFF | TGTGCCAGTAGTTGGTACGGGGATAGGGCTGAAGCTTTCTTT
. | TRBJ1-5 | TRBV7-9 | . | CASSLGGRYDSNQPQHF | TGTGCCAGCAGCTTGGGGGGGAGATACGATAGCAATCAGCCCCAGCATTTT
. | TRBJ2-1 | TRBV19 | TRBD2 | CASSIELADYNEQFF | TGTGCCAGTAGTATAGAACTAGCGGATTACAATGAGCAGTTCTTC
. | TRBJ1-1 | TRBV18 | TRBD1 | CASSPTTGTGNTEAFF | TGTGCCAGCTCACCTACGACAGGGACGGGGAACACTGAAGCTTTCTTT
. | TRBJ1-2 | TRBV5-1 | . | CASSLAETPRGYTF | TGCGCCAGCAGCTTGGCCGAGACACCTCGCGGCTACACCTTC
. | TRBJ2-1 | TRBV5-1 | . | CASSFGADASYNEQFF | TGCGCCAGCAGCTTTGGAGCGGACGCCTCCTACAATGAGCAGTTCTTC
. | TRBJ2-2 | TRBV19 | . | CASSLRRAGELFF | TGTGCCAGTAGTCTTCGGAGGGCCGGGGAGCTGTTTTTT
. | TRBJ2-7 | TRBV9 | . | CASSVDPLVREQYF | TGTGCCAGCAGCGTAGACCCACTAGTACGCGAGCAGTACTTC
. | TRBJ2-1 | TRBV27 | TRBD2 | CASSILAGGYNEQFF | TGTGCCAGCAGTATTTTAGCGGGAGGGTACAATGAGCAGTTCTTC
. | TRBJ2-4 | TRBV4-2 | TRBD2 | CASSQAGTSGRAGYF | TGTGCCAGCAGCCAAGCCGGGACTAGCGGGAGGGCCGGGTACTTC
. | TRBJ2-7 | TRBV5-1 | . | CASSLERTDNEQYF | TGCGCCAGCAGCTTGGAAAGGACAGACAACGAGCAGTACTTC
. | TRBJ2-7 | TRBV6-5 | TRBD1 | CASSYVAAGGLEEQYF | TGTGCCAGCAGTTACGTGGCGGCAGGGGGCCTGGAAGAGCAGTACTTC
. | TRBJ2-7 | TRBV7-2 | TRBD2 | CASSSGLAGPYEQYF | TGTGCCAGCAGCTCCGGACTAGCGGGACCCTACGAGCAGTACTTC
. | TRBJ2-7 | TRBV7-7 | . | CASSPLVDSNSYEQYF | TGTGCTAGCAGCCCCTTGGTTGACTCTAACTCCTACGAGCAGTACTTC
few | TRBJ1-1 | TRBV19 | . | CASSLGGRNTEAFF | TGTGCCAGTAGTTTGGGGGGGCGGAACACTGAAGCTTTCTTT
. | TRBJ2-7 | TRBV5-4 | . | CASSSGGAGARGEQYF | TGTGCCAGCAGCTCTGGTGGAGCGGGAGCCAGGGGGGAGCAGTACTTC
few | TRBJ2-1 | TRBV11-3 | TRBD1 | CASSSGTERNEQFF | TGTGCCAGCAGCTCCGGGACAGAACGCAATGAGCAGTTCTTC
. | TRBJ2-1 | TRBV11-3 | TRBD1 | CASSSRDRAPDEQFF | TGTGCCAGCAGCTCCCGGGACAGGGCGCCGGATGAGCAGTTCTTC
. | TRBJ2-7 | TRBV5-8 | . | CASSSTPTFGQGKYEQYF | TGTGCCAGCAGCTCTACTCCAACCTTCGGGCAGGGGAAATACGAGCAGTACTTC
few | TRBJ1-1 | TRBV10-2 | . | CASSELHTEAFF | TGCGCCAGCAGTGAGCTACACACTGAAGCTTTCTTT
. | TRBJ2-1 | TRBV20-1 | TRBD2 | CSAGTIHEQFF | TGCAGTGCAGGGACTATCCATGAGCAGTTCTTC
. | TRBJ2-5 | TRBV18 | . | CASSPGGARGETQYF | TGTGCCAGCTCACCAGGGGGAGCGCGGGGCGAGACCCAGTACTTC
. | TRBJ2-7 | TRBV5-1 | TRBD1 | CASGQGFGYEQYF | TGCGCCAGCGGACAGGGTTTCGGCTACGAGCAGTACTTC
. | TRBJ2-7 | TRBV4-1 | . | CASSQEKLGLYEQYF | TGCGCCAGCAGCCAAGAAAAGCTCGGACTCTACGAGCAGTACTTC
. | TRBJ2-1 | TRBV7-7 | TRBD2 | CASSPSRTSEQFF | TGTGCCAGCAGCCCCTCTCGGACTAGCGAGCAGTTCTTC
once | TRBJ2-1 | TRBV14 | TRBD2 | CASSQDLRLAPNEQFF | TGTGCCAGCAGCCAAGATCTTAGACTAGCGCCCAATGAGCAGTTCTTC
. | TRBJ1-2 | TRBV18 | . | CASSPDRSYGYTF | TGTGCCAGCTCACCAGACAGGAGCTATGGCTACACCTTC
. | TRBJ2-1 | TRBV9 | . | CASSSTTASYNEQFF | TGTGCCAGCAGCTCAACGACAGCTTCCTACAATGAGCAGTTCTTC
. | TRBJ2-5 | TRBV11-3 | . | CASSLGGRDKETQYF | TGTGCCAGCAGCTTAGGGGGCAGGGACAAAGAGACCCAGTACTTC
once | TRBJ2-1 | TRBV27 | TRBD2 | CASSSIVAGGRYNEQFF | TGTGCCAGCAGTTCGATCGTAGCGGGAGGGCGTTACAATGAGCAGTTCTTC
. | TRBJ1-4 | TRBV18 | . | CASSPPGGAGGGGKLFF | TGTGCCAGCTCACCACCCGGCGGGGCCGGAGGCGGAGGAAAACTGTTTTTT
. | TRBJ2-7 | TRBV5-4 | . | CASSRGSSEQYF | TGTGCCAGCAGTAGGGGGTCTTCCGAGCAGTACTTC
. | TRBJ2-3 | TRBV7-8 | TRBD2 | CASSRGGRRTDTQYF | TGTGCCAGCAGCAGGGGAGGGAGACGCACAGATACGCAGTATTTT
once | TRBJ2-5 | TRBV6-4 | TRBD2 | CASWTSGGQDPYQETQYF | TGTGCCAGTTGGACTAGCGGGGGACAGGACCCGTACCAAGAGACCCAGTACTTC
. | TRBJ1-1 | TRBV5-5 | TRBD1 | CASSWGTGRAEAFF | TGTGCCAGCAGCTGGGGGACAGGGAGGGCTGAAGCTTTCTTT
. | TRBJ1-1 | TRBV5-1 | . | CASSLGQGGAEAFF | TGCGCCAGCAGCTTGGGTCAAGGAGGCGCTGAAGCTTTCTTT
once | TRBJ2-5 | TRBV25-1 | TRBD2 | CASTPRSTSGTQETQYF | TGTGCCAGCACCCCCCGAAGCACTAGCGGGACCCAAGAGACCCAGTACTTC
. | TRBJ1-2 | TRBV27 | . | CASSLNLRGGYGYTF | TGTGCCAGCAGTTTAAACCTCCGGGGTGGGTATGGCTACACCTTC
. | TRBJ2-5 | TRBV5-1 | . | CASSSENQETQYF | TGCGCCAGCAGCTCGGAGAACCAAGAGACCCAGTACTTC
. | TRBJ2-1 | TRBV19 | . | CASRLRGNEQFF | TGTGCCAGTAGGCTTAGGGGGAATGAGCAGTTCTTC
. | TRBJ2-7 | TRBV25-1 | . | CASSDWQGGTYEQYF | TGTGCCAGCAGTGATTGGCAGGGAGGCACCTACGAGCAGTACTTC
. | TRBJ1-2 | TRBV5-8 | . | CASTRTAGYGYTF | TGTGCCAGCACCCGGACGGCGGGTTATGGCTACACCTTC